The clone carrying this T cell receptor (beta chain) was observed at least ten times. No antigen is known for it. The data belong to a study of cytomegalovirus exposure and HLA in healthy donors. Study details: The 550 to 700 first-cohort repertoires and the 130 or so validation repertoires shared the same platform, a later analysis reported. Study observations and caveats: Specificity of three CMV-associated chains for CMV antigens was verified in vitro. Rarity marked most TCR sequences, yet some public TCRs occurred in many donors. The study recorded more than 150 TCR beta chains that were cytomegalovirus-associated.

TCRdb keeps only in-frame clones here, not all; method: immunoSEQ multiplex PCR. The sample comprises some 130,000 clones, about 80% of which are singletons, and roughly 30% rests with the top ten. Trimming took 0 bases from V and 5 from J; bases not matched to a gene: 0. Per germline, CDR1 SGHRS and CDR2 YFSETQ. This CDR3 contains 14 residues. The TCR sequence derives from a man younger than 45 in good health and CMV-seropositive. Sequenced sample: PBMCs. The chain has TRBV5-1 and TRBJ1-5, with 9 bases matching TRBD1. The CDR3 region is CASSLGDRDQPQHF. The CDR3 DNA is TGCGCCAGCAGCTTGGGGGACAGGGATCAGCCCCAGCATTTT.